In this sample, the clone carrying this T cell receptor beta chain turned up many times. The germline V gene has CDR1 SGHNT and CDR2 YENEEA. V lost 4 bases, J lost 5 bases, and 29 bases stayed unmatched. The CDR3 totals 22 residues. The data are from a study of breast tumors, draining lymph nodes, adjacent tissues. TCRdb reprocessed the multiplex PCR reads via MiXCR and lists one record per CDR3 protein. The table records around 150,000 distinct CDR3 sequences, around 22% of them present only once. Axillary draining lymph nodes of breast cancer patients supplied the node samples. The material sequenced was axillary lymph node tissue. V usage is TRBV11-3 and J usage is TRBJ2-5; TRBD1 agrees at 9 bases. This clonotype originated in a female donor with breast cancer. Some clones in this sample may be carry-over from other donors' samples. In DNA, the CDR3 is TGTGCCAGCAGCTCTAGCCGGCCCCCTACAGGGGGCGGAAGGGAGATCCTCGAGACCCAGTACTTC. Translating gives CASSSSRPPTGGGREILETQYF.